Below, 19 T cell receptor beta chains from the same sample are listed, as sequenced in a study of shared clonotypes between healthy human individuals. Profiled with immunoSEQ multiplex PCR; TCRdb holds only in-frame clones, not every one. Of 1.4 million to 1.5 million clones in the sample, about 96% were seen once. The sample taken for sequencing was naive CD4+ T cells sorted from blood. Subset denoted: CD45RA+ positively selected. These receptors all stem from a young man in good health.

The chain links TRBV7-2 to TRBJ1-3; possibly TRBD1 for D (5 bases). CDR1 and CDR2 from the germline V gene are SGHTA and FQGNSA. The length of the CDR3 is 15 residues. V shed 5 bases and J shed 7 bases, with 18 bases lying between them. The CDR3 region is CASSPGTFTGNTIYF. CDR3 nucleotide sequence: TGTGCCAGCAGCCCGGGGACCTTTACGGGGAACACCATATATTTT.

The V call is TRBV18, the J call TRBJ2-1; 7 bases fit TRBD2. Germline assignment: CDR1 KGHSH and CDR2 LQKENI. The CDR3 totals 16 residues. The V segment lost 2 bases and the J segment 4 bases; nucleotides outside the gene matches: 8. The CDR3 nucleotides are TGTGCCAGCTCACCAGTCAACGGGAGGACATACAATGAGCAGTTCTTC. Its translation: CASSPVNGRTYNEQFF.

The chain couples TRBV7-3 to TRBJ2-1; 8 bases fit TRBD2. Germline V gene sequence: CDR1 SGHTA, CDR2 FQGTGA. V was pared by 4 bases and J by 7 bases, with 6 bases of the junction left unmatched. The CDR3 has 14 residues. Here the CDR3 DNA reads TGTGCCAGCAGCTCGGTTAGCGGGACTAATGAGCAGTTCTTC. This translates into CASSSVSGTNEQFF.

This chain joins TRBV5-1 and TRBJ1-6, with D possibly matching TRBD1 (5 bases). The V gene lost 4 bases and the J gene lost 0 bases, with 14 bases spanning the gap. Germline V gene sequence: CDR1 SGHRS, CDR2 YFSETQ. The CDR3 extends over 17 amino acids. As DNA, the CDR3 is TGCGCCAGCAGCCCGAATCCAGGGAGCTCCTATAATTCACCCCTCCACTTT. Amino acid sequence: CASSPNPGSSYNSPLHF.

The gene calls are TRBV10-2 and TRBJ2-1; 7 bases align to TRBD2. Germline V CDR1 and CDR2: WSHSY, SAAADI. This CDR3 region has 14 residues. The V segment lost 7 bases and the J segment 7 bases; nucleotides outside the gene matches: 10. The CDR3 spells CASNGLDPVNEQFF. CDR3 nucleotide sequence: TGCGCCAGCAATGGACTAGACCCGGTAAATGAGCAGTTCTTC.

This clone was recorded once. This chain connects TRBV2 to TRBJ2-5; D not resolved. CDR3 length equals 14 residues. Per the germline V gene, CDR1 is SNHLY and CDR2 is FYNNEI. V gave up 3 bases and J gave up 1 base, with 9 bases separating them. CDR3 DNA: TGTGCCAGCAGTGACCAGCGTCTCCAAGAGACCCAGTACTTC. Translation gives CASSDQRLQETQYF.

This rearrangement joins TRBV7-8 to TRBJ2-1; TRBD1 might be the D (6 bases). The germline V gene has CDR1 SGHVS and CDR2 FQNEAQ. Trimming shortened V by 5 bases and J by 1 base, and 12 bases separated the two germline ends. This CDR3 comprises 15 residues. As DNA, the CDR3 is TGTGCCAGCAGCCCTTACAGGGAATCCTACAATGAGCAGTTCTTC. This gives the protein CASSPYRESYNEQFF.

This chain's CDR3 is CASSDPYPLAGGSYNEQFF. The CDR3 coding sequence is TGTGCCAGCAGCGACCCTTACCCACTAGCGGGGGGGTCCTACAATGAGCAGTTCTTC. The V call is TRBV7-9, the J call TRBJ2-1; 13 bases align to TRBD2. Looked up from germline, CDR1 is SEHNR and CDR2 is FQNEAQ (reference sequence). J gave up 1 base and V 5 bases, and 11 bases lay outside the gene matches. The CDR3 loop spans 19 amino acids.

This clone was found once. Its ends do not fully match the called genes, so a read error is possible. V is TRBV10-3 and J is TRBJ1-1; D gene uncertain. Germline loops: CDR1 ENHRY, CDR2 SYGVKD. The CDR3 has 13 amino acids. Here the CDR3 DNA reads TGTGCCGTCAGGCCGATCTGGAACACTGAAGCTTTCTTT. Amino acids: CAVRPIWNTEAFF.

A note on this clone: Other DNA sequences in the sample encode the same CDR3. The chain employs TRBV15 and TRBJ2-7; TRBD1 agrees at 9 bases. This CDR3 spans 14 amino acids. The V gene end was trimmed by 3 bases and the J gene end by 2 bases; junction bases not matched to a gene: 2. Germline loops: CDR1 LNHNV, CDR2 YYDKDF (reference sequence). The chain's CDR3 is CATSRDRGPYEQYF. In DNA form, the CDR3 reads TGTGCCACCAGCAGGGACAGGGGACCCTACGAGCAGTACTTC.

The V gene is TRBV28, the J gene TRBJ2-7; a possible D gene is TRBD1 (5 bases). Germline V gene sequence: CDR1 MDHEN, CDR2 SYDVKM. The CDR3 loop spans 15 amino acids. V was pared by 7 bases and J by 0 bases, with 16 bases between. CDR3 sequence reads: CASTQQQASSYEQYF. The CDR3, as DNA: TGTGCCAGCACCCAACAACAGGCCTCCTCCTACGAGCAGTACTTC.

The V gene is TRBV7-9, the J gene TRBJ1-3, with unresolved D. The germline gives CDR1 SEHNR, CDR2 FQNEAQ (reference sequence). The CDR3 sequence is 10 residues long. The V and J ends lost 10 bases and 6 bases respectively, with 7 bases between them. Here the CDR3 DNA reads TGTGCCACCCGGTCAAACACCATATATTTT. It is translated as CATRSNTIYF.

The chain combines TRBV13 with TRBJ1-4, with a weak D call TRBD1 (5 bases). The CDR3 loop spans 15 amino acids. The ends were cut back, 5 bases at V and 7 bases at J, with 17 bases in the middle. CDR1 PRHDT and CDR2 FYEKMQ come from the germline V gene (reference sequence). This CDR3 reads CASSPRVGRSEKLFF. Here the CDR3 DNA reads TGTGCCAGCAGCCCGCGGGTGGGACGGAGTGAAAAACTGTTTTTT.

The chain carries TRBV7-9 and TRBJ1-5; TRBD1 matches 8 bases. This CDR3 has 13 amino acids. Per germline, CDR1 SEHNR and CDR2 FQNEAQ (reference sequence). With 5 bases clipped from V and 12 bases from J, the junction kept 9 bases outside the gene matches. The CDR3 DNA sequence: TGTGCCAGCAGCACCCGACAGGGGTCGGACCAGCATTTT. This codes for CASSTRQGSDQHF.

This chain links TRBV20-1 with TRBJ2-7, with TRBD2 matching 7 bases. Germline V lookup: CDR1 DFQATT, CDR2 SNEGSKA (reference sequence). This CDR3 comprises 11 residues. V lost 6 bases, J lost 4 bases, and 3 bases stayed unmatched. The CDR3 region is CSANGRYEQYF. CDR3 nucleotide sequence: TGCAGTGCGAACGGGAGGTACGAGCAGTACTTC.

The chain combines TRBV11-2 with TRBJ2-7, with D possibly matching TRBD2 (6 bases). This CDR3 comprises 14 residues. CDR1 and CDR2 from the germline V gene are SGHAT and FQNNGV. With 1 base removed from V and 2 bases from J, the gap between germline ends came to 9 bases. The CDR3 loop reads CASSLGGNAYEQYF. The DNA for the CDR3 is TGTGCCAGCAGCTTAGGCGGGAACGCCTACGAGCAGTACTTC.

The genes are TRBV7-8 and TRBJ1-2, with 9 bases aligning to TRBD1. After removal of 1 base from V and 3 bases from J, the junction contained 3 bases not matched to a gene. This CDR3 comprises 15 residues. In germline, CDR1 is SGHVS, CDR2 FQNEAQ. This CDR3 reads CASSLVQGADYGYTF. The CDR3 nucleotides read TGTGCCAGCAGCTTAGTACAGGGGGCCGACTATGGCTACACCTTC.

The chain has TRBV9 and TRBJ1-2; TRBD1 might be the D (5 bases). Trimming took off 2 bases at V and 3 bases at J, with 14 bases between the two ends. The V gene's germline CDR1 is SGDLS and CDR2 YYNGEE. This CDR3 contains 15 residues. Written as DNA, the CDR3 is TGTGCCAGCAGCGTCGACGATGAAGGGGACTATGGCTACACCTTC. Translated, it gives CASSVDDEGDYGYTF.

The chain is built from TRBV7-3 and TRBJ2-7; D is uncertain. This CDR3 is 13 amino acids long. Germline loops: CDR1 SGHTA, CDR2 FQGTGA. Trimming stripped 1 base from V and 6 bases from J, with 10 bases between. CDR3 in amino acids: CASSLRLETEQYF. The CDR3 nucleotides read TGTGCCAGCAGCTTAAGACTCGAGACCGAGCAGTACTTC. Variable domain in full (rest from reference TRBV7-3 and TRBJ2-7): GAGVSQTPSNKVTEKGKYVELRCDPISGHTALYWYRQSLGQGPEFLIYFQGTGAADDSGLPNDRFFAVRPEGSVSTLKIQRTERGDSAVYLCASSLRLETEQYFGPGTRLTVT.